A selection of T cell receptor beta chains follows, all from one sample in a study of radiotherapy plus CTLA-4 blockade in lung cancer. Sequenced by immunoSEQ multiplex PCR; TCRdb stores in-frame clones only, minus some. This sample has about 73,000 clones, with about nine tenths found just once. Sequencing was performed on peripheral blood, taken from a patient treated with radiotherapy plus ipilimumab. The receptors derive from a human donor with non-small cell lung cancer that progressed on radiotherapy plus ipilimumab. CDR3s include the opening cysteine and the closing phenylalanine or tryptophan. The D gene is left open where the match is weak. Part of the rows lack a size; the others show once, few, many or a class for expanded clones.

>TRBJ1-2|TRBD1|.|TRBV5-1
TGCGCCAGCAGCCCGAGGACAGGGTCCTATGGCTACACCTTC
CASSPRTGSYGYTF
>TRBJ1-4|.|.|TRBV20-1
TGCAGTGCCGGACCCGAAAAACTGTTTTTT
CSAGPEKLFF
>TRBJ2-3|.|.|TRBV11-2
TGTGCCAGCAGCTTATTAGTGGGGAGCACAGATACGCAGTATTTT
CASSLLVGSTDTQYF
>TRBJ2-5|.|.|TRBV15
TGTGCCACCAGCAGAGATTTGAGGGTAGGGGAGACCCAGTACTTC
CATSRDLRVGETQYF
>TRBJ2-7|TRBD2|.|TRBV5-1
TGCGCCAGCAGCTTGGCCGCCGGGACTAGCGTCTACGAGCAGTACTTC
CASSLAAGTSVYEQYF
>TRBJ2-5|.|.|TRBV9
TGTGCCAGCAGCGAGGAGGGGTCGCGGGAGACCCAGTACTTC
CASSEEGSRETQYF
>TRBJ1-5|.|once|TRBV28
TGTGCCAGCAGTTGGGACACGCTCCATCGCAATCAGCCCCAGCATTTT
CASSWDTLHRNQPQHF
>TRBJ1-4|TRBD1|.|TRBV28
TGTGCCAGCAGTACCATCGGACAGGGGCGGGAAAAACTGTTTTTT
CASSTIGQGREKLFF
>TRBJ2-7|TRBD2|.|TRBV7-2
TGTGCCAGCCATACAGCGGGAGGTCCCGGCGAGCAGTACTTC
CASHTAGGPGEQYF
>TRBJ1-4|TRBD1|.|TRBV19
TGTGCCGCCCAGGGGGGAGAAAAACTGTTTTTT
CAAQGGEKLFF
>TRBJ2-7|.|.|TRBV27
TGTGCCAGCAGGCCGGGTCTCACACTGGGGGAGCAGTACTTC
CASRPGLTLGEQYF
>TRBJ2-5|.|few|TRBV7-9
TGTGCCAGCAGCTTGAGGTATGACAGGTCCCCCGAGACCCAGTACTTC
CASSLRYDRSPETQYF
>TRBJ2-7|TRBD1|.|TRBV7-6
TGTGCCAGCAGCTGGACAGGGTCCTACGAGCAGTACTTC
CASSWTGSYEQYF
>TRBJ2-7|.|.|TRBV27
TGTGCCAGCAGTTTACGGTGGGACTCCTACGAGCAGTACTTC
CASSLRWDSYEQYF
>TRBJ1-6|TRBD1|.|TRBV4-1
TGCGCCAGCAGCCGACCGGGACAGGGATCGGATTCACCCCTCCACTTT
CASSRPGQGSDSPLHF
>TRBJ2-5|TRBD1|.|TRBV7-9
TGTGCCAGCAGCTTCGCAGGGGGTTCCGAGACCCAGTACTTC
CASSFAGGSETQYF
>TRBJ2-2|TRBD2|.|TRBV2
TGTGCCAGCAGTGCTCGTACTAGCGGAGTCACCGGGGAGCTGTTTTTT
CASSARTSGVTGELFF
>TRBJ2-1|.|.|TRBV14
TGTGCCAGCAGCCAGACTGGGATGGGCTCCTACAATGAGCAGTTCTTC
CASSQTGMGSYNEQFF
>TRBJ2-5|TRBD1|once|TRBV5-1
TGCGCCAGCAGCTTCAGGGGGCAAGAGACCCAGTACTTC
CASSFRGQETQYF
>TRBJ2-5|TRBD1|.|TRBV29-1
TGCAGCGTAATTACAGGGGGCGTTTTTGAGACCCAGTACTTC
CSVITGGVFETQYF
>TRBJ2-7|.|once|TRBV5-1
TGCGCCAGCAGCTTGGGGGCGGTGCCCTACGAGCAGTACTTC
CASSLGAVPYEQYF
>TRBJ1-5|.|.|TRBV2
TGTGCCAGCAGTTTACGGGGACATCAGCCCCAGCATTTT
CASSLRGHQPQHF
>TRBJ1-4|.|.|TRBV14
TGTGCCAGCAGCCTCGAGCTGGGGGGACTCGGCGAAAAACTGTTTTTT
CASSLELGGLGEKLFF
>TRBJ1-1|TRBD1|.|TRBV5-1
TGCGCCAGCAGCTTGTTTTCCCCGGGACAGGGACCGAACACTGAAGCTTTCTTT
CASSLFSPGQGPNTEAFF
>TRBJ1-1|.|.|TRBV7-6
TGTGCCAGCAGCTCCTTCCTAGGGAACACTGAAGCTTTCTTT
CASSSFLGNTEAFF
>TRBJ2-7|.|.|TRBV7-8
TGTGCCAGCAGCGACTGGACATTAGGGCAGTACTTC
CASSDWTLGQYF
>TRBJ1-4|.|once|TRBV6-1
TGTGCCAGCACCTCGAATGCCGTGGTTAATGAAAAACTGTTTTTT
CASTSNAVVNEKLFF
>TRBJ1-1|.|.|TRBV6-1
TGTGCCAGCAGTCCGGGTCTCGAAGCTTTCTTT
CASSPGLEAFF
>TRBJ2-3|TRBD1|.|TRBV5-1
TGCGCCAGCAGCCCGCGGGGACAGGGGACAGATACGCAGTATTTT
CASSPRGQGTDTQYF
>TRBJ1-4|.|.|TRBV2
TGTGCCAGCAACCCATCCTCGTCCCGGGCGGATGAAAAACTGTTTTTT
CASNPSSSRADEKLFF
>TRBJ2-7|TRBD2|.|TRBV5-1
TGCGCCCGCGGGAGGGACCCCTACGAGCAGTACTTC
CARGRDPYEQYF
>TRBJ2-2|.|once|TRBV29-1
TGCAGCGTTGAAGATCGGAGCGGGCAGAACACCGGGGAGCTGTTTTTT
CSVEDRSGQNTGELFF
>TRBJ1-4|.|.|TRBV19
TGTGCCAGTCCCTTGTATACAACTAATGAAAAACTGTTTTTT
CASPLYTTNEKLFF
>TRBJ2-7|.|few|TRBV27
TGTGCCAGCAGGACGAATTACGAGCAGTACTTC
CASRTNYEQYF
>TRBJ2-3|.|.|TRBV7-9
TGTGCCAGCAGCCTTTCAGATACGCAGTATTTT
CASSLSDTQYF
>TRBJ2-7|.|few|TRBV30
TGTGCCTGGAGTGTAGGTGTTGAGCAGTACTTC
CAWSVGVEQYF
>TRBJ1-1|.|.|TRBV5-6
TGTGCCAGCAGCCGCGGACAGATCACTGAAGCTTTCTTT
CASSRGQITEAFF
>TRBJ1-4|.|.|TRBV9
TGTGCCAGCAGCGTAGATTCGGGGGCCCCTAATGAAAAACTGTTTTTT
CASSVDSGAPNEKLFF
>TRBJ2-2|.|.|TRBV4-1
TGCGCCAGCAGCGAGACAGCGAACACCGGGGAGCTGTTTTTT
CASSETANTGELFF
>TRBJ2-1|TRBD2|.|TRBV30
TGTGCCTGGAGTGTAGCTAGCGGGAGGGCTAGTGAGCAGTTCTTC
CAWSVASGRASEQFF
>TRBJ2-2|.|.|TRBV2
TGTGCCACTGGACCGCACACCGGGGAGCTGTTTTTT
CATGPHTGELFF
>TRBJ1-3|TRBD1|.|TRBV29-1
TGCAGCGTGGGGACAGGGGGCGGTGGAAACACCATATATTTT
CSVGTGGGGNTIYF
>TRBJ2-3|TRBD2|once|TRBV10-2
TGCGCCAGCGTGGCCGGGAGGGCCTCGGATACGCAGTATTTT
CASVAGRASDTQYF
>TRBJ2-3|.|.|TRBV7-9
TGTGCCAGCAGCTTAGAGTGGGATACGCAGTATTTT
CASSLEWDTQYF
>TRBJ1-1|.|.|TRBV28
TGTGCCAGCAGTAACCGACAGGCGAGGTCTAAAGCTTTCTTT
CASSNRQARSKAFF
>TRBJ1-1|.|.|TRBV7-2
TGTGCCAGCAGCTTATCCCTCGGGACCCCGCTGGGAGCTTTCTTT
CASSLSLGTPLGAFF
>TRBJ2-2|.|.|TRBV28
TGTGCCAGCCGAGAGGGCACCGGGGAGCTGTTTTTT
CASREGTGELFF
>TRBJ2-3|.|few|TRBV5-1
TGCGCCAGCAGCTCAAGGGGTGATACGCAGTATTTT
CASSSRGDTQYF
>TRBJ2-3|TRBD1|.|TRBV4-1
TGCGCCAGCAGCCACATTGGACAGGGAAAAGGAGATACGCAGTATTTT
CASSHIGQGKGDTQYF
>TRBJ1-1|.|.|TRBV6-5
TGTGCCAGCATCCGATTGAACACTGAAGCTTTCTTT
CASIRLNTEAFF